This T cell receptor (beta chain) is drawn from a study of cytomegalovirus exposure and HLA in healthy donors. Study background: Findings of an earlier analysis included some 120 million unique TCR beta sequences from 180 million or so T cells.

From germline, CDR1 is ENHRY and CDR2 SYGVKD. The CDR3 is made up of 19 amino acids. J lost 2 bases, V lost 0 bases, and 16 bases had no gene match. Only a few counts were recorded for this clone. It was with 60 Vbeta and 13 Jbeta primers that the PCR ran. Sequenced by immunoSEQ multiplex PCR; TCRdb stores in-frame clones only, minus some. The sample lists about 160,000 clones; approximately 79% were seen once. The TCR comes from a man aged 35 to 55 in good health and CMV-seronegative. This rearrangement joins TRBV10-3 to TRBJ2-7; 7 bases map to TRBD1. The sample taken for sequencing was PBMCs. The CDR3 DNA is TGTGCCATCAGTGAGTCGATCCCCAGACAGGGTGCGCTTACCTACGAGCAGTACTTC. Translating gives CAISESIPRQGALTYEQYF.